This TCR beta chain was identified during a study of CD8+CD57+ T cells in acquired aplastic anemia. The V gene lost 2 bases and the J gene lost 3 bases, with 13 bases spanning the gap. The CDR3 loop spans 15 amino acids. Germline-derived CDR1 and CDR2 are SEHNR and FQNEAQ (reference sequence). Only patients with CD8+CD57+ cell expansion on flow cytometry were chosen for sequencing. The template used for profiling TCR beta VDJ and CDR3 was genomic DNA. TCRdb called the reads again in MiXCR, with one record for every CDR3 protein. Of hundreds of thousands of distinct CDR3 sequences in the sample, around 30% were seen once.

The sequenced material came from sorted CD4+, CD8+, or CD8+CD57+ T cells (not recorded which) from PBMCs. The chain is built from TRBV7-9 and TRBJ1-1; D remains unclear. The sequence was obtained from a human donor with aplastic anemia. The CDR3 region is CASSLSLRADTEAFF. CDR3 in DNA: TGTGCCAGCAGCTTAAGTTTGCGCGCGGACACTGAAGCTTTCTTT.